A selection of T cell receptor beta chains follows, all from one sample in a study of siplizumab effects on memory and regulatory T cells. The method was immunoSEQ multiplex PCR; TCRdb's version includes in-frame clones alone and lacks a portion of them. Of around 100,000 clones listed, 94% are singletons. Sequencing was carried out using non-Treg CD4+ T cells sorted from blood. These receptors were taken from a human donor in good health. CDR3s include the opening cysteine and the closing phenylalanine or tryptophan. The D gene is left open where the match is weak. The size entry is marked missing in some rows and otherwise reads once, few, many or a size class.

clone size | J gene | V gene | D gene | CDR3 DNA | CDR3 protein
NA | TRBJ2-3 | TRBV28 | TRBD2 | TGTGCCAGCCGACCAACCGGGACTAGCGGGTTGGGAGGTGCAGATACGCAGTATTTT | CASRPTGTSGLGGADTQYF
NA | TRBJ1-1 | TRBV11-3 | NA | TGTGCCAGCAGCTTAGTGACGGACACTGAAGCTTTCTTT | CASSLVTDTEAFF
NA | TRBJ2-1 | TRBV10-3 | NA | TGTGCCATCAGTGAGGAACTAGTCCTTGACAATGAGCAGTTCTTC | CAISEELVLDNEQFF
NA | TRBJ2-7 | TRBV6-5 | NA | TGTGCCAGCAGTTACAGTCACGGCAGCTCCTACGAGCAGTACTTC | CASSYSHGSSYEQYF
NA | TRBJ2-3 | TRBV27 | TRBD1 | TGTGCCAGCAGCATTATCAGGGGGGATACGCAGTATTTT | CASSIIRGDTQYF
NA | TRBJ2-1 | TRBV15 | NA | TGTGCCACCAGCAGACACCTCAATGAGCAGTTCTTC | CATSRHLNEQFF
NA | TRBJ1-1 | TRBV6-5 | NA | TGTGCCAGCAGGGCGGGACACACGAACACTGAAGCTTTCTTT | CASRAGHTNTEAFF
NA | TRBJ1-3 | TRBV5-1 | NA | TGCGCCAGCAGCTTGGGCTCTGGAAACACCATATATTTT | CASSLGSGNTIYF
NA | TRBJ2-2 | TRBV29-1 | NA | TGCAGCGTTGTGGGCGGGCATAACACCGGGGAGCTGTTTTTT | CSVVGGHNTGELFF
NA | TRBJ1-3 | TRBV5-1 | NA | TGCGCCAGCAGCTTGGCAGGGTATGGAAACACCATATATTTT | CASSLAGYGNTIYF
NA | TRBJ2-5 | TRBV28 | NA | TGTGCCAGCAGGATGAAGCAAGAGACCCAGTACTTC | CASRMKQETQYF
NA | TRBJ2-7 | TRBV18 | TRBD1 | TGTGCCAGCTCACCACCGACAGGGGGCCATAGCATGGAGCAGTACTTC | CASSPPTGGHSMEQYF
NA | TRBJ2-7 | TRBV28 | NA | TGTGCCAGCAGAGACCGGGACCGCATAGGAGAGCAGTACTTC | CASRDRDRIGEQYF
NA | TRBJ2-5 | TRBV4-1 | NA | TGCGCCAGCAGCCAAGGGGACCAAGAGACCCAGTACTTC | CASSQGDQETQYF
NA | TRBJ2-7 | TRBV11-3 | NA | TGTGCCAGCAGCTATGGGAGTCTTTACGAGCAGTACTTC | CASSYGSLYEQYF
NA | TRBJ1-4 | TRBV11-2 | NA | TGTGCCAGCAGCGCTGGACCGACTAATGAAAAACTGTTTTTT | CASSAGPTNEKLFF
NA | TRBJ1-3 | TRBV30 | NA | TGTGCCTGGAGTGCCCTTGCCGGTAGTGACATATATTTT | CAWSALAGSDIYF
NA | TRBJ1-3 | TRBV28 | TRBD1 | TGTGCCAGCAACACCCGAGGGACAGTCTTTATCTCTGGAAACACCATATATTTT | CASNTRGTVFISGNTIYF
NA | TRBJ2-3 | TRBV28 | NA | TGTGCCAGCAAGGACAGCACAGATACGCAGTATTTT | CASKDSTDTQYF
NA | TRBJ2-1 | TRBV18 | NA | TGTGCCAGCTCACCGGGAAATGAGCAGTTCTTC | CASSPGNEQFF
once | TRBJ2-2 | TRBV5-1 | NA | TGCGCCAGCAGCTTGGCGGGCTCGAACACCGGGGAGCTGTTTTTT | CASSLAGSNTGELFF
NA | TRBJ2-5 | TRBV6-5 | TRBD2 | TGTGCCAGCAGTCCGAAGCGGGAGGGGTCAGAGACCCAGTACTTC | CASSPKREGSETQYF
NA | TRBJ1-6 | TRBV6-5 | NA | TGTGCCAGTAGGAGCTTAAATTCACCCCTCCACTTT | CASRSLNSPLHF
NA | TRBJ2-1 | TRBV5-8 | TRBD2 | TGTGCCACAAGACTAGCGACCGTTTACAATGAGCAGTTCTTC | CATRLATVYNEQFF
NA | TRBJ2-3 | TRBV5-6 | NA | TGTGCCAGCAGCTTAGTGGCAACAAGCACAGATACGCAGTATTTT | CASSLVATSTDTQYF
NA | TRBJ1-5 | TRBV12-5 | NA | TGTGCTAGTGGTTTAGGAGGGCTGGGCAATCAGCCCCAGCATTTT | CASGLGGLGNQPQHF
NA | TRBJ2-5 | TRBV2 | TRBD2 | TGTGCCAGCAGTGAAGCGTTCCTAGCGGGATCTGGGGAGACCCAGTACTTC | CASSEAFLAGSGETQYF
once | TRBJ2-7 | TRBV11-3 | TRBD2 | TGTGCCAGCAGCTTGGGGAGCGCTAGCGGGGTACACGAGCAGTACTTC | CASSLGSASGVHEQYF
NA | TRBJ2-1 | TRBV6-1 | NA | TGTGCCGGAGCCCAATTTAGCGGAGTCTACAATGAGCAGTTCTTC | CAGAQFSGVYNEQFF
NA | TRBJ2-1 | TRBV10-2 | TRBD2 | TGCGCCAGCAGAGGACTAGCGGGGTACAATGAGCAGTTCTTC | CASRGLAGYNEQFF
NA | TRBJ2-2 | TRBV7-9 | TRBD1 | TGTGCCAGCAGCCCGGGACAGTTCACCGGGGAGCTGTTTTTT | CASSPGQFTGELFF
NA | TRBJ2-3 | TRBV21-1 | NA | TGTGCCAGCAGCATCATGACAGGCTGGACAGATACGCAGTATTTT | CASSIMTGWTDTQYF
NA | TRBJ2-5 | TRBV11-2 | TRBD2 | TGTGCCAGCAGCTTAGGTCCTAGCGGGATGGAGACCCAGTACTTC | CASSLGPSGMETQYF
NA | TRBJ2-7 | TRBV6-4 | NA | TGTGCCAGCAGTGAGGAACTAGGCTACGAGCAGTACTTC | CASSEELGYEQYF
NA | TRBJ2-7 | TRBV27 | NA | TGTGCCAGCAGGCCTCGGACAGGGACTATCTACGAGCAGTACTTC | CASRPRTGTIYEQYF
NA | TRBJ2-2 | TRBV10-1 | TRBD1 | TGCGCCAGCAGACTAGACAGGGTGTCCGGGGAGCTGTTTTTT | CASRLDRVSGELFF
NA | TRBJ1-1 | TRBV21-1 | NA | TGTGCCAGCAGCAAAGAGGGTACAGGGCTGAACACTGAAGCTTTCTTT | CASSKEGTGLNTEAFF
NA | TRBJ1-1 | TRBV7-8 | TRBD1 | TGTGCCAGCAGCTTAGCTGGGACAGATGAAGCTTTCTTT | CASSLAGTDEAFF
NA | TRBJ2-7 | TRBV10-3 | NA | TGTGCCATCAGTGAGTCTGTCAAGGGCTACGAGCAGTACTTC | CAISESVKGYEQYF
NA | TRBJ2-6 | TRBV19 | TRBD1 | TGTGCCAGTACTAAGGGACAGGTGATCTCTGGGGCCAACGTCCTGACTTTC | CASTKGQVISGANVLTF
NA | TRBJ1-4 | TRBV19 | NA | TGTGCCAGTAGTATAGATTGGAGCAGGGGTCGCGCGAAACTGTTTTTT | CASSIDWSRGRAKLFF
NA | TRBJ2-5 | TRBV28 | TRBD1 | TGTGCCAGCAGTTTACCGGGACAGGGGGCCGGGACCCAGTACTTC | CASSLPGQGAGTQYF
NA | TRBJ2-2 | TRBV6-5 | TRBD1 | TGTGCCAGCAGAAAGGACAGGGTTAGGGCCGGGGAGCTGTTTTTT | CASRKDRVRAGELFF